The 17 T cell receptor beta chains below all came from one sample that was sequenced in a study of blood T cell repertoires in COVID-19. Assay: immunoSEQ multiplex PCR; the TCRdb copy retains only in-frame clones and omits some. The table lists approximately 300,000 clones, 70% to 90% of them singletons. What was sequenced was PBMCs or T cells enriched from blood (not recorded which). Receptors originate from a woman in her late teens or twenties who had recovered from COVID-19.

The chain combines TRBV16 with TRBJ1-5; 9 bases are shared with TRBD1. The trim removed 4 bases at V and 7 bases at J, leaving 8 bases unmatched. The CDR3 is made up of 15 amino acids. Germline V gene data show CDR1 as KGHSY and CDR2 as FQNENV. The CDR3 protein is CASSPRDREGQPQHF. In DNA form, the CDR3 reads TGTGCCAGCAGCCCCCGGGACAGGGAGGGACAGCCCCAGCATTTT.

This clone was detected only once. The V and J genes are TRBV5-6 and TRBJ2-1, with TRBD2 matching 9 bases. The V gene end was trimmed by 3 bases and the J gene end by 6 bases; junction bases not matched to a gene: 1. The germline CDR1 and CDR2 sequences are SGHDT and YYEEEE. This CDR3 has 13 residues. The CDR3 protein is CASSWTSVNEQFF. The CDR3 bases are TGTGCCAGCAGCTGGACTAGCGTCAATGAGCAGTTCTTC.

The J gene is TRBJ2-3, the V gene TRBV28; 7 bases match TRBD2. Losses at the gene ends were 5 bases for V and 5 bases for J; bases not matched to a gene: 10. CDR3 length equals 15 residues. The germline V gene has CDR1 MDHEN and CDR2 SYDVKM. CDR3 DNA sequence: TGTGCCAGCAGTCCCGCGGGGGTAGCTGGAGATACGCAGTATTTT. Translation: CASSPAGVAGDTQYF.

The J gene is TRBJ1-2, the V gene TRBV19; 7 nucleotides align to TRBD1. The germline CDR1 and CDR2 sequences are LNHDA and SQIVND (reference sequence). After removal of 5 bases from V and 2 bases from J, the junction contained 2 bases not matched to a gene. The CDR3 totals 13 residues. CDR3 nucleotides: TGTGCCAGTAGTCTGACAGGGAACTATGGCTACACCTTC. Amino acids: CASSLTGNYGYTF.

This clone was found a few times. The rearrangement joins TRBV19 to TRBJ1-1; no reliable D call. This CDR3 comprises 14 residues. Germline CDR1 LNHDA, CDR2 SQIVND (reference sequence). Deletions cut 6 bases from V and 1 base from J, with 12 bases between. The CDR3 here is CASRAWAGNTEAFF. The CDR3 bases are TGTGCCAGTAGGGCGTGGGCGGGGAACACTGAAGCTTTCTTT. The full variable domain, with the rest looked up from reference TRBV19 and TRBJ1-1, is DGGITQSPKYLFRKEGQNVTLSCEQNLNHDAMYWYRQDPGQGLRLIYYSQIVNDFQKGDIAEGYSVSREKKESFPLTVTSAQKNPTAFYLCASRAWAGNTEAFFGQGTRLTVV.

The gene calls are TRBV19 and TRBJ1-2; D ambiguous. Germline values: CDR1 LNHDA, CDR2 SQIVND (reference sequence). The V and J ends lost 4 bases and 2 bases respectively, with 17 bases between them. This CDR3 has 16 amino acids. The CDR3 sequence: CASSTPWSGENYGYTF. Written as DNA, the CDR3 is TGTGCCAGTAGTACCCCATGGAGTGGGGAGAACTATGGCTACACCTTC.

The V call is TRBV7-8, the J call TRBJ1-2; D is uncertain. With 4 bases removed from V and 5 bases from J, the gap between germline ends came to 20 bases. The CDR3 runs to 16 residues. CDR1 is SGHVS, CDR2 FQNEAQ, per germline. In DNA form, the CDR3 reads TGTGCCAGCAGCTCCCTACGGGTTGTCCGACGGTATGGCTACACCTTC. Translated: CASSSLRVVRRYGYTF.

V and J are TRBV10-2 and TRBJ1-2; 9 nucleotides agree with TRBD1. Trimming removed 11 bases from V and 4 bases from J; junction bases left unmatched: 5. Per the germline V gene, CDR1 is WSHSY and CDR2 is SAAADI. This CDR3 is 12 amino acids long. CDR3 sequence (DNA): TGCGCCTCCGGGACAGGGTCCTATGGCTACACCTTC. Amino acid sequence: CASGTGSYGYTF.

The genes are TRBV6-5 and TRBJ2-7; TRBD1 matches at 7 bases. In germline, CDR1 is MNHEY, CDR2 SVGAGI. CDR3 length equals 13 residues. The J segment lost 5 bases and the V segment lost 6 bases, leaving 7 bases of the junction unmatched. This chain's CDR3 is CASRETGLDEQYF. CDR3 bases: TGTGCCAGCAGAGAGACAGGGTTGGACGAGCAGTACTTC.

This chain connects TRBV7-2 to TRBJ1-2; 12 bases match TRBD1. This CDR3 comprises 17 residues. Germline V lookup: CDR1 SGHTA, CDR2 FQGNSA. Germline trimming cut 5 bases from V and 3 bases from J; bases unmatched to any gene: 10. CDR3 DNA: TGTGCCAGCAGCCTAAACCGGGACAGGGGGCTGTACTATGGCTACACCTTC. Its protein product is CASSLNRDRGLYYGYTF.

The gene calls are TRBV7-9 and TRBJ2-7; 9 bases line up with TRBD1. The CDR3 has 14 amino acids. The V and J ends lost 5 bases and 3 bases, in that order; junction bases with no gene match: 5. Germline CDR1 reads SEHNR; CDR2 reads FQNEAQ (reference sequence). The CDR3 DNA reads TGTGCCAGCAGCAAGGGGGACAGGGTCTACGAGCAGTACTTC. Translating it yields CASSKGDRVYEQYF. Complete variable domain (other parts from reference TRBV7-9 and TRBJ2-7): DTGVSQNPRHKITKRGQNVTFRCDPISEHNRLYWYRQTLGQGPEFLTYFQNEAQLEKSRLLSDRFSAERPKGSFSTLEIQRTEQGDSAMYLCASSKGDRVYEQYFGPGTRLTVT.

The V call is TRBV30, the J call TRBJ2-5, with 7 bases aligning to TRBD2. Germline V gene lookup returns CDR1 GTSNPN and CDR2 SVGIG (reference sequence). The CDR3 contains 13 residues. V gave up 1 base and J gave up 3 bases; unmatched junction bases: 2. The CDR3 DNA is TGTGCCTGGAGTGGTGGGGGGGAAGAGACCCAGTACTTC. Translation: CAWSGGGEETQYF.

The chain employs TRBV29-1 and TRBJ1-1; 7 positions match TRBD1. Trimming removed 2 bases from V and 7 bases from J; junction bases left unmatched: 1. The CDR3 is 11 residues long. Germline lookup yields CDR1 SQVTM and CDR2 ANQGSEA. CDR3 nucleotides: TGCAGCGTTGAAAGGGACAGTGAAGCTTTCTTT. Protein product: CSVERDSEAFF. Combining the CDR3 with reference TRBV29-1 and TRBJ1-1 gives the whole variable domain SAVISQKPSRDICQRGTSLTIQCQVDSQVTMMFWYRQQPGQSLTLIATANQGSEATYESGFVIDKFPISRPNLTFSTLTVSNMSPEDSSIYLCSVERDSEAFFGQGTRLTVV.

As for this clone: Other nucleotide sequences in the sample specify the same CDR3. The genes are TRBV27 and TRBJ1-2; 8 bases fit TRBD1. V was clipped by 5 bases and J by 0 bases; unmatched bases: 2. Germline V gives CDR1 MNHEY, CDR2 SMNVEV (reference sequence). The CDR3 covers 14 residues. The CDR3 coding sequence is TGTGCCAGCAGTCCGACAGGGGCTAACTATGGCTACACCTTC. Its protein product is CASSPTGANYGYTF.

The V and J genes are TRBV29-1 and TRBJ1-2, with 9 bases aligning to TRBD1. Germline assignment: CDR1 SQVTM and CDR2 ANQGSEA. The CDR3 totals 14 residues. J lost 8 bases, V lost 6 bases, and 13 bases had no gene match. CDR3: CSVPTGGAKDGYTF. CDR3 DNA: TGCAGCGTCCCCACAGGGGGCGCAAAGGACGGCTACACCTTC.

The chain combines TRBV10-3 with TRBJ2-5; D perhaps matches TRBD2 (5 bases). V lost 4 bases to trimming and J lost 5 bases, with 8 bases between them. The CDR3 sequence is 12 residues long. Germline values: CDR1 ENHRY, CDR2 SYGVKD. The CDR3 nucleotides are TGTGCCATCAGTGGGGAGCCGGAGACCCAGTACTTC. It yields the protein CAISGEPETQYF.

CDR3 coding DNA: TGTGCCAGCAGCCCACTTCGGGGGTCTAAAGGCTACACCTTC. Protein: CASSPLRGSKGYTF. This rearrangement joins TRBV6-2 or TRBV6-3 to TRBJ1-2; a weak D match, TRBD1 (5 bases). The CDR3 contains 14 residues. Trimming left V 6 bases short and J 8 bases short, with 19 bases between. Looked up from germline, CDR1 is MNHEY and CDR2 is SVGEGT.